Included here is one TCR beta chain sequence, with context. Its antigen remains unidentified. No base quality information exists; no much larger clone differs at one position. What the time point label conveys for this sample: baseline pretreatment blood. The treatment or condition label, as the study defines it: 15 Gy SBRT to primary tumor, nephrectomy 4 weeks later. To follow tumor-enriched clonotypes, serial peripheral blood was collected from radiation-treated patients at baseline and at 2 weeks and 4 weeks after SBRT. Every patient had renal cell carcinoma of clear cell pathology. Genomic DNA for TCR sequencing was prepared using the QIAamp DNA Blood Mini Kit (Qiagen). Samples were included in the analyses only if all quality control checks were passed. For this chain, trimming is 1 base at the V end and 2 bases at the J end, and the number of junction bases without a gene match is 12. CDR1 is given as SGHRS and CDR2 as YFSETQ, both from the germline V gene. From its cysteine to its phenylalanine, the CDR3 spans 19 amino acids. This entry keeps only the CDR3 DNA: 57 bases, framed from base 1.

The data derive from a study of radiation and T cells in renal cell carcinoma (TCRdb year 2020). Describing the broader study: The samples were obtained from a clinical trial, where primary renal cell carcinomas were treated with 15 Gy stereotactic body radiation therapy and then removed by nephrectomy 4 weeks afterward. In total, 50 to 55 samples underwent TCR beta sequencing: around 26 tumors plus 27 peripheral blood samples. Across all 50 or so samples, 4,016,671 unique CDR3 nucleotide sequences, encoding 2,658,974 unique CDR3 amino acid sequences, were identified.

TCR beta libraries were generated from genomic DNA with the immunoSEQ kit, following the manufacturer's recommendations. To prepare the libraries, a first multiplex PCR with proprietary primers was run, followed by a second PCR that added unique barcodes, and a bead cleanup was done after each round. Each sample batch included a kit-provided positive control reaction and a negative control reaction. The final libraries were assessed on an Agilent 4200 TapeStation D1000 ScreenTape, pooled by volume, and quantified by qPCR. Sequencing was performed on an Illumina NextSeq500 using a MidOutput 150-cycle cartridge, with 156 Read1 cycles, 15 Index1 cycles, and the kit custom primers. The pooled library was loaded at around 1.1 pM with approximately 20% PhiX control spiked in. The authors processed their data as follows. Vendor-processed data were analyzed in R, and a clonotype was defined as all T cells sharing the same CDR3 nucleotide sequence. For clone abundance analyses, frequencies were normalized to the 10,000 most abundant clones in each sample. Public T cell clones, which averaged fewer than five per sample, were excluded before analysis. Tumor-enriched and baseline blood-enriched clonotypes were defined by at least a 32-fold difference in abundance between compartments. A beta-binomial differential abundance model was used to identify clonotypes that were expanded or contracted between blood time points. Similarity between tumor and blood repertoires was quantified using the Baroni-Urbani and Buser coefficient, and groups were compared with two-tailed Wilcoxon tests in R. Drawn from immuneACCESS, this table holds only the in-frame rearrangements with V and J called that TCRdb kept. Clones are partly lost; checked studies trace under half to an unresolved V gene and leave the rest unexplained. The V and J calls and the clone size are those of that table, but D and trimming were determined from the DNA. Recorded for this sample are about 130,000 clones; 70% to 90% of them occurred a single time. Together, the top ten hold around 12% of the sample.

Paper-wide results and their limitations: Dynamics of the blood repertoire were not tracked past 4 weeks after treatment. With a single-armed trial design, the study had no way to address how radiation dose or scheduling affects the TCR repertoire. In blood, the top tumor clonotypes increased between baseline and 2 weeks post-radiation and then shrank by 4 weeks, which suggests that tumor-resident clones expanded only transiently. Because pretreatment tumor biopsies were not available, the study could not determine whether clonotypes were already present within the tumor at baseline.

Sequencing used blood, obtained from a patient whose treatment included radiotherapy and nephrectomy. This clonotype originated in a woman between 45 and 60 years old with renal cell carcinoma. This sequence uses TRBV5-1 and TRBJ2-7; TRBD2 fits 13 bases in the junction. The sequenced DNA: TGCGCCAGCAGCTTGAGGTGGAGGGGGACTAGCGGGGAGCCCTACGAGCAGTACTTC. Its coded protein is CASSLRWRGTSGEPYEQYF.